What follows are 22 T cell receptor beta chains derived from one specimen sequenced in a study of shared clonotypes between healthy human individuals. Using immunoSEQ multiplex PCR, the repertoire was profiled, and TCRdb retains in-frame clones only, with some absent. The repertoire consists of about 1 million clones, with 60% to 80% occurring once and the leading ten covering over 1.3%. Sample: memory CD4+ T cells sorted from blood. As to subset: CD45RA-negative fraction. Receptors originate from a man between 18 and 35 years old in good health.

With respect to this clone: Other nucleotide sequences from this sample produce the same CDR3. The J gene is TRBJ1-1, the V gene TRBV5-4; D remains unclear. V lost 4 bases, J lost 2 bases, and 9 bases lay in between. This CDR3 has 13 amino acids. CDR1 and CDR2 from the germline V gene are SGHNT and YYREEE (reference sequence). The CDR3 nucleotides are TGTGCCAGCAGCCTAGAAGGAAACACTGAAGCTTTCTTT. This encodes CASSLEGNTEAFF.

V usage is TRBV6-6 and J usage is TRBJ1-4; D perhaps matches TRBD1 (5 bases). This CDR3 contains 15 residues. The ends were cut back, 5 bases at V and 2 bases at J, with 12 bases in the middle. Germline V gives CDR1 MNHNY, CDR2 SVGAGI (reference sequence). The CDR3 sequence is CASSDPGLTNEKLFF. The CDR3 region has the DNA TGTGCCAGCAGTGACCCGGGACTGACTAATGAAAAACTGTTTTTT.

The chain has TRBV7-9 and TRBJ2-7, with 10 bases identical to TRBD2. The CDR3 spans 14 residues. Germline V lookup: CDR1 SEHNR, CDR2 FQNEAQ (reference sequence). The V and J ends lost 5 bases and 3 bases, in that order; junction bases with no gene match: 4. The DNA of the CDR3 is TGTGCCAGCAGCGGACTAGCGGCGATCTACGAGCAGTACTTC. This gives the protein CASSGLAAIYEQYF.

This clone was found once. This may come from a read error, since a much larger clone is one base off. Other DNA sequences in this specimen translate into the identical CDR3. This chain joins TRBV6-5 and TRBJ2-7; D gene unclear. The CDR3 is made up of 12 amino acids. Germline V gene lookup returns CDR1 MNHEY and CDR2 SVGAGI. CDR3: CASSEGDYEQYF. CDR3 nucleotides: TGTGCTAGCTCAGAAGGCGACTACGAGCAGTACTTC.

This clone showed up just once. The chain employs TRBV6-6 and TRBJ1-4, with TRBD1 as a possible D gene (5 bases). Germline-derived CDR1 and CDR2 are MNHNY and SVGAGI (reference sequence). Trimming stripped 6 bases from V and 0 bases from J, with 14 bases between. The CDR3 contains 16 residues. CDR3 nucleotides: TGTGCCAGCAGAAGTGACAGAAAAACAACTAATGAAAAACTGTTTTTT. As protein: CASRSDRKTTNEKLFF.

This clone was recorded once. The V and J genes are TRBV10-3 and TRBJ2-7, with 7 bases aligning to TRBD2. Losses at the gene ends were 4 bases for V and 2 bases for J; bases not matched to a gene: 8. This CDR3 is 15 amino acids long. Germline V gene lookup returns CDR1 ENHRY and CDR2 SYGVKD. CDR3: CAISGGEGLTYEQYF. DNA for the CDR3: TGTGCCATCAGTGGCGGGGAGGGCCTAACCTACGAGCAGTACTTC.

V gene TRBV28 combines with J gene TRBJ2-3, with a possible D match to TRBD2 (6 bases). V was pared by 5 bases and J by 2 bases, with 14 bases between. The CDR3 is 15 amino acids. Germline V lookup: CDR1 MDHEN, CDR2 SYDVKM. CDR3 DNA: TGTGCCAGCAGTCAAGAAGCGGGTCTCACAGATACGCAGTATTTT. Encoded protein: CASSQEAGLTDTQYF.

The rearrangement joins TRBV6-6 to TRBJ1-6; D is uncertain. The germline V and J ends were trimmed by 5 bases and 7 bases, with 12 bases remaining between them. The germline V gene encodes CDR1 MNHNY and CDR2 SVGAGI (reference sequence). CDR3 length: 14 residues. As DNA, the CDR3 is TGTGCCAGCAGTATACAGCCGCGAAATTCACCCCTCCACTTT. It codes for CASSIQPRNSPLHF.

The CDR3 nucleotides are TGTGCCAGCAGTGAGGTGAATACGCAGTATTTT. This encodes CASSEVNTQYF. The chain recombines TRBV2 with TRBJ2-3; D not resolved. CDR1 and CDR2 from the germline V gene are SNHLY and FYNNEI. The CDR3 runs 11 residues. Trimming pared 3 bases from V and 7 bases from J, leaving 5 bases between.

This clone was seen only once. This sequence joins TRBV7-9 and TRBJ2-1; TRBD2 might be the D (6 bases). V lost 5 bases and J lost 4, with 18 bases in between. Germline V gene data show CDR1 as SEHNR and CDR2 as FQNEAQ (reference sequence). The CDR3 extends over 16 amino acids. CDR3 DNA sequence: TGTGCCAGCAGCGCCGTCGGGGTGGGAGGTTACAATGAGCAGTTCTTC. This translates into CASSAVGVGGYNEQFF.

The CDR3 sequence is CASSDTPGTSERDEQFF. DNA for the CDR3: TGTGCCAGCAGTGACACGCCCGGGACTAGCGAACGTGATGAGCAGTTCTTC. The chain employs TRBV6-4 and TRBJ2-1; TRBD2 matches at 10 bases. There are 17 residues in the CDR3. V was clipped by 2 bases and J by 8 bases; unmatched bases: 12. CDR1 is MRHNA, CDR2 SNTAGT, per germline.

The chain uses TRBV6-1 and TRBJ2-5; 12 bases are shared with TRBD2. V trimming: 3 bases; J trimming: 2 bases; junction bases outside the gene matches: 1. This CDR3 spans 15 amino acids. CDR1 is MNHNS, CDR2 SASEGT, per germline. CDR3 protein: CASSEGLAGQETQYF. CDR3 coding DNA: TGTGCCAGCAGTGAGGGACTAGCGGGTCAAGAGACCCAGTACTTC.

This chain joins TRBV4-2 and TRBJ2-5; TRBD1 agrees at 8 bases. J gave up 2 bases and V 5 bases, and 10 bases lay outside the gene matches. Germline CDR1 and CDR2: LGHNA and YNFKEQ. The CDR3 covers 16 residues. The CDR3 loop is CASSASDRGGQETQYF. The CDR3 region has the DNA TGTGCCAGCAGCGCCTCCGACAGGGGAGGACAAGAGACCCAGTACTTC.

The chain has TRBV7-2 and TRBJ2-7; 12 bases map to TRBD2. This CDR3 contains 19 residues. From germline, CDR1 is SGHTA and CDR2 FQGNSA. After removal of 0 bases from V and 0 bases from J, the junction contained 9 bases not matched to a gene. The CDR3 loop reads CASSLAGLAGGSFSYEQYF. The CDR3 coding sequence is TGTGCCAGCAGCTTAGCGGGCCTAGCGGGGGGGTCCTTCTCCTACGAGCAGTACTTC.

This chain connects TRBV12-5 to TRBJ2-1; tentative D call: TRBD2 (6 bases). This CDR3 comprises 14 residues. Germline V gene data show CDR1 as LGHNT and CDR2 as FRNRAP. V lost 7 bases and J 5 bases, leaving 15 bases between the germline ends. This CDR3 reads CASALEGSNNEQFF. Written as DNA, the CDR3 is TGTGCTAGTGCCCTGGAGGGAAGCAACAATGAGCAGTTCTTC. Drawing the rest from reference TRBV12-5 and TRBJ2-1, the complete variable domain is DARVTQTPRHKVTEMGQEVTMRCQPILGHNTVFWYRQTMMQGLELLAYFRNRAPLDDSGMPKDRFSAEMPDATLATLKIQPSEPRDSAVYFCASALEGSNNEQFFGPGTRLTVL.

CDR3 nucleotide sequence: TGCGCCAGCAGCCGGCAGGAGGGGAACACTGAAGCTTTCTTT. Amino acids: CASSRQEGNTEAFF. The chain has TRBV4-1 and TRBJ1-1; D is uncertain. Deletions cut 4 bases from V and 1 base from J, with 10 bases between. The length of the CDR3 is 14 residues. Germline CDR1 reads MGHRA; CDR2 reads YSYEKL.

V gene TRBV4-2 combines with J gene TRBJ2-2; D unclear. The CDR3 length is 14 residues. With 1 base removed from V and 3 bases from J, the gap between germline ends came to 6 bases. Germline CDR1 reads LGHNA; CDR2 reads YNFKEQ. CDR3 amino acids: CASSQGSHTGELFF. CDR3 sequence (DNA): TGTGCCAGCAGCCAAGGAAGCCACACCGGGGAGCTGTTTTTT.

The rearrangement joins TRBV9 to TRBJ2-1, with TRBD2 matching 8 bases. From germline, CDR1 is SGDLS and CDR2 YYNGEE. CDR3 length: 15 amino acids. Trimming at V came to 0 bases and at J to 5 bases, leaving 4 bases not matched to a gene. CDR3 in amino acids: CASSVVAGKNNEQFF. DNA for the CDR3: TGTGCCAGCAGCGTAGTAGCGGGGAAAAACAATGAGCAGTTCTTC.

On this clone: A much larger clonotype is one base distant, so this may be a read error. The rearrangement links TRBV6-6 to TRBJ2-7, with D uncertain. CDR1 and CDR2 (germline): MNHNY, SVGAGI (reference sequence). With 5 bases removed from V and 2 bases from J, the gap between germline ends came to 7 bases. The CDR3 is 12 residues long. The CDR3 bases are TGTGCCAGCAGTCCCAAACCCTACGAGCAGTACTTC. Protein sequence: CASSPKPYEQYF.

V gene TRBV7-2 combines with J gene TRBJ1-2, with 7 bases aligning to TRBD1. CDR3 length equals 12 residues. V trimming: 4 bases; J trimming: 9 bases; junction bases outside the gene matches: 5. Germline-derived CDR1 and CDR2 are SGHTA and FQGNSA. CDR3 bases: TGTGCCAGCAGCTCGCGACAGGGCCGCTACACCTTC. This translates into CASSSRQGRYTF.

This clone was counted once. This chain uses TRBV5-1 with TRBJ1-4; tentatively, D is TRBD1 (5 bases). The CDR3 extends over 16 amino acids. The V end lost 0 bases, the J end lost 7 bases, and 16 bases lay between the germline ends. Germline loops: CDR1 SGHRS, CDR2 YFSETQ. This CDR3 reads CASSLGTGWGAEKLFF. The CDR3 region has the DNA TGCGCCAGCAGCTTGGGCACAGGTTGGGGAGCTGAAAAACTGTTTTTT.

The CDR3 region is CASTPGTNNYGYTF. The DNA of the CDR3 is TGTGCCAGCACCCCTGGGACGAATAACTATGGCTACACCTTC. The chain links TRBV6-6 to TRBJ1-2; D is possibly TRBD1 (5 bases). The V gene lost 7 bases and the J gene lost 1 base, with 13 bases spanning the gap. The CDR3 consists of 14 residues. Per the germline V gene, CDR1 is MNHNY and CDR2 is SVGAGI (reference sequence).